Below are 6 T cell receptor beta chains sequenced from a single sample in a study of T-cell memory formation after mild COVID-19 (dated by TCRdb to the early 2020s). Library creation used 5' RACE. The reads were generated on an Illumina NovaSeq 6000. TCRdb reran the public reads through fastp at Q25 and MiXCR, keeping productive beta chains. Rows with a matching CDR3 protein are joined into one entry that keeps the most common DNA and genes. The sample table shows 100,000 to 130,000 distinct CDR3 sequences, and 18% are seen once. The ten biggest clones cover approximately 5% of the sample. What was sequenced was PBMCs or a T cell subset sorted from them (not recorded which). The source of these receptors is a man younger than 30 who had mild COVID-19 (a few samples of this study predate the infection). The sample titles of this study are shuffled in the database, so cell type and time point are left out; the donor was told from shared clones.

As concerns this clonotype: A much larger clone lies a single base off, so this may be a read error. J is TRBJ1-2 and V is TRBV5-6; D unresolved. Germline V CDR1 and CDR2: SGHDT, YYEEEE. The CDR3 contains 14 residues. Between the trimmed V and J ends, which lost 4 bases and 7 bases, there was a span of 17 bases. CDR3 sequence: CASSRPPGKSGYTF. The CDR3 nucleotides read TGTGCCAGCAGCCGTCCGCCGGGGAAGAGTGGCTACACCTTC.

The CDR3 DNA reads as TGTGCCATCCGGACTAGCGGGGGTCTAGATACGCAGTATTTT. Its translation: CAIRTSGGLDTQYF. V usage is TRBV10-3 and J usage is TRBJ2-3; 13 bases map to TRBD2. There are 14 residues in the CDR3. Germline V lookup: CDR1 ENHRY, CDR2 SYGVKD. V trimming: 8 bases; J trimming: 5 bases; junction bases outside the gene matches: 4.

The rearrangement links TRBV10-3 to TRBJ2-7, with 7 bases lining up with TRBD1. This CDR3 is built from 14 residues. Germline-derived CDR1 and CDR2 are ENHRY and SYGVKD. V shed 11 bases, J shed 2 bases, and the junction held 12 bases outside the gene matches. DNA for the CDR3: TGTGCCGTGAGAACCGGGACAGACCCCTACGAGCAGTACTTC. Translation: CAVRTGTDPYEQYF.

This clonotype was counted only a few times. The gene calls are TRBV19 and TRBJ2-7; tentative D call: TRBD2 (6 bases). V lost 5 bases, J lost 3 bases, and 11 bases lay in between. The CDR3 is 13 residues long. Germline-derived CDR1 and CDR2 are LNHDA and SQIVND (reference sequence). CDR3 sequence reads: CASSVGLHYEQYV. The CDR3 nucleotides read TGTGCCAGTAGTGTGGGACTCCACTACGAGCAGTACGTC.

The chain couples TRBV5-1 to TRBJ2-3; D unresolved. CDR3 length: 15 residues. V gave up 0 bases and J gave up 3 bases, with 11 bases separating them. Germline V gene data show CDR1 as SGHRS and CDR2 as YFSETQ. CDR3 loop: CASSLGWAPTDTQYF. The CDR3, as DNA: TGCGCCAGCAGCTTGGGTTGGGCCCCAACAGATACGCAGTATTTT.

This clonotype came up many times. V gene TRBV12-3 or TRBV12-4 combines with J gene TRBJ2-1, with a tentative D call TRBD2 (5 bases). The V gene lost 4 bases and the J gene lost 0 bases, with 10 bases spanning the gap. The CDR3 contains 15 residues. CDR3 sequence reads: CASSSTRSSYNEQFF. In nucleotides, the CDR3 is TGTGCCAGCAGTTCCACTAGGTCCTCCTACAATGAGCAGTTCTTC.